This T cell receptor beta chain emerged from a study of OX40 agonist ivuxolimab in advanced cancers. The CDR3 is 15 residues long. Losses at the gene ends were 6 bases for V and 2 bases for J; bases not matched to a gene: 7. The germline gives CDR1 SEHNR, CDR2 FQNEAQ (reference sequence). Sequencing used immunoSEQ multiplex PCR; TCRdb keeps in-frame clones, though not all of them. The sample has fewer than 100,000 clones, over 90% seen once; the top ten hold around 6%. The sample consisted of CD4+ or CD8+ T cells sorted from blood, taken in a trial of the OX40 agonist ivuxolimab. The receptor was isolated from an adult with an advanced solid tumor such as melanoma, head and neck, liver or kidney cancer. The chain employs TRBV7-9 and TRBJ2-1; 7 bases map to TRBD1. CDR3 sequence: CASRRGTATYNEQFF. The CDR3 DNA reads TGTGCCAGCAGACGTGGGACAGCAACCTACAATGAGCAGTTCTTC.